Reported below is one T cell receptor (beta chain). The sample is drawn from a study of blood T cell repertoires in COVID-19. The CDR3 totals 13 residues. Germline CDR1 is MNHEY and CDR2 is SVGAGI. V lost 6 bases and J 6 bases, leaving 14 bases between the germline ends. Libraries were prepared by immunoSEQ multiplex PCR; TCRdb keeps only in-frame clonotypes and omits some of them. The table shows around 200,000 clones, with just under 90% occurring only once. The chain joins TRBV6-5 to TRBJ1-1; tentatively, D is TRBD1 (5 bases). The receptor was isolated from a man in his 60s who had recovered from COVID-19. Source material: peripheral blood. This chain's CDR3 is CASRSSGGSEAFF. CDR3 DNA: TGTGCCAGCAGATCCAGCGGGGGGTCTGAAGCTTTCTTT.